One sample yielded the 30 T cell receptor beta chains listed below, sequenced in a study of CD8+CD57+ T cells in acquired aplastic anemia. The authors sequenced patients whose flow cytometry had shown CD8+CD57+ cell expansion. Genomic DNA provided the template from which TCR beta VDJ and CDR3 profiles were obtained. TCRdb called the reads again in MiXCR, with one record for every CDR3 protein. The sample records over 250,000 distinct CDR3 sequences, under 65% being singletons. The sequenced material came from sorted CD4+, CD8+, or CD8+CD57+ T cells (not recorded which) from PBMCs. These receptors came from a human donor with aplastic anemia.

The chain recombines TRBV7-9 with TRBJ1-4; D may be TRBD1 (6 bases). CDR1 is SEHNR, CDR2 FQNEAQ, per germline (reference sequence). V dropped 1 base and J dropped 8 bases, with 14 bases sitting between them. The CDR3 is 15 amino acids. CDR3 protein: CASSLGRGTTEKLFF. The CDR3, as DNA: TGTGCCAGCAGCTTAGGACGGGGGACAACCGAAAAACTGTTTTTT.

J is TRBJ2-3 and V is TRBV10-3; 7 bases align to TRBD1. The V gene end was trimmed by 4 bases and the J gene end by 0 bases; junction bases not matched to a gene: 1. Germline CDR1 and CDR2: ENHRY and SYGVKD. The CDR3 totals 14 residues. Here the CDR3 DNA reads TGTGCCATCAGTGGGGGACAGAGCACAGATACGCAGTATTTT. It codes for CAISGGQSTDTQYF.

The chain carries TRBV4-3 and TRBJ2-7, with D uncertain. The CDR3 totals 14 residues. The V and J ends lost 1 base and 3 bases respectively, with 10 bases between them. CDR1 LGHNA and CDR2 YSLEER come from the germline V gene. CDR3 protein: CASSQGWVGYEQYF. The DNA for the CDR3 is TGCGCCAGCAGCCAAGGGTGGGTCGGCTACGAGCAGTACTTC.

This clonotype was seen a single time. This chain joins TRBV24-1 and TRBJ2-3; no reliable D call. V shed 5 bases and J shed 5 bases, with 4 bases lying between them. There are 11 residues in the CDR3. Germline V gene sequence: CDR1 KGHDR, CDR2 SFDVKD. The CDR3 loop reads CATSGRDTQYF. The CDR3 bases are TGTGCCACCAGTGGGAGAGATACGCAGTATTTT.

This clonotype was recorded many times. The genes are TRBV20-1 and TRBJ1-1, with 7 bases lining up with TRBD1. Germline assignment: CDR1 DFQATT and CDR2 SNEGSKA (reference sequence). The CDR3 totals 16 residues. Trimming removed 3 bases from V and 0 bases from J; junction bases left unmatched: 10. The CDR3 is CSARRQGFSMNTEAFF. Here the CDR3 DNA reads TGCAGTGCTAGGCGACAGGGATTTTCTATGAACACTGAAGCTTTCTTT.

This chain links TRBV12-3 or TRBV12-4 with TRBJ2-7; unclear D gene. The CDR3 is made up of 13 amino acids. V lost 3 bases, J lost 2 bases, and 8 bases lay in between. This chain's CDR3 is CASSFDGPYEQYF. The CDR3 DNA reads TGTGCCAGCAGTTTTGACGGCCCCTACGAGCAGTACTTC.

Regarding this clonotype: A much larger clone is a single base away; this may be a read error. For the CDR3, the DNA is TGTGCCAGCAGCCATGATATAGGGACAGGGACCTCCTACGAGCAGTACTTC. It yields the protein CASSHDIGTGTSYEQYF. The chain couples TRBV3-1 to TRBJ2-7; 9 nucleotides line up with TRBD1. The CDR3 runs 17 residues. J was trimmed by 0 bases and V by 3 bases; bases with no gene match: 9. The germline CDR1 and CDR2 sequences are LGHDT and YNNKEL (reference sequence).

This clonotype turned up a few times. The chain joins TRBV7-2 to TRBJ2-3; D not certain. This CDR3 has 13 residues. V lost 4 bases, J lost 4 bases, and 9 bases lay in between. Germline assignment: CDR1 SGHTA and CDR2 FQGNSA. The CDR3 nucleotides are TGTGCCAGCAGCTCCTCAGCCCCAGATACGCAGTATTTT. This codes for CASSSSAPDTQYF.

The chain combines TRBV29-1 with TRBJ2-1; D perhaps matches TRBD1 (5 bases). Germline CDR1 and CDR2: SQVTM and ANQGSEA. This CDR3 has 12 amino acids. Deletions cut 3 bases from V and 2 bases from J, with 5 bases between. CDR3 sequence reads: CSVEDTYNEQFF. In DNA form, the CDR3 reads TGCAGCGTTGAGGACACCTACAATGAGCAGTTCTTC.

The DNA of the CDR3 is TGTGCCAGCAGCTCCTGGTCCGATGAAGCTTTCTTT. Protein product: CASSSWSDEAFF. This rearrangement joins TRBV11-3 to TRBJ1-1; D gene ambiguous. Trimming left V 4 bases short and J 7 bases short, with 10 bases between. This CDR3 is built from 12 residues. The germline gives CDR1 SGHNT, CDR2 YENEEA.

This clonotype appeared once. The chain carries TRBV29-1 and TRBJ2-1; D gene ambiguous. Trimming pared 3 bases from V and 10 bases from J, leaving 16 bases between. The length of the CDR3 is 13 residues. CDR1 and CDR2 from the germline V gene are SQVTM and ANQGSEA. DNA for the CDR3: TGCAGCGTTGAGTCCGAGGAACGCCTAGAGCAGTTCTTC. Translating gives CSVESEERLEQFF.

In DNA form, the CDR3 reads TGCAGTGCTAGAGCTACTAGCGGGAGGTCCTCCTACGAGCAGTACTTC. The encoded protein is CSARATSGRSSYEQYF. The chain joins TRBV20-1 to TRBJ2-7; TRBD2 aligns across 12 bases. The CDR3 runs to 16 residues. The germline V gene encodes CDR1 DFQATT and CDR2 SNEGSKA (reference sequence). V lost 1 base and J lost 0; bases outside the gene matches: 4.

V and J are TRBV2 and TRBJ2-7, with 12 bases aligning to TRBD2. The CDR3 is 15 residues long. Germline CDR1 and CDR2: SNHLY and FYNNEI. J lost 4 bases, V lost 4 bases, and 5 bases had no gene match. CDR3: CASSGLAGVAYEQYF. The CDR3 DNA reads TGTGCCAGCAGTGGACTAGCGGGAGTCGCTTACGAGCAGTACTTC.

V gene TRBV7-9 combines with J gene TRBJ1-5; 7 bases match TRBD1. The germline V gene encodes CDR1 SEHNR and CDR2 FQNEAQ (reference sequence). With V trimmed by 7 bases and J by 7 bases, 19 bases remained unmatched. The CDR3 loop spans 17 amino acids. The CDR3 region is CASTLLTGSVDEQPQHF. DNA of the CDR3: TGTGCCAGCACCTTGCTGACAGGGAGTGTCGACGAGCAGCCCCAGCATTTT.

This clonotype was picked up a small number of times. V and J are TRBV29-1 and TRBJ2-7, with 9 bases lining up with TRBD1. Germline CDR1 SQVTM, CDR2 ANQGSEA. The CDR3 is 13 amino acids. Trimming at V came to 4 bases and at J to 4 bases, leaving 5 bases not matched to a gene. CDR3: CSVGTGQGYEQYF. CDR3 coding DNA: TGCAGCGTTGGTACGGGACAGGGTTACGAGCAGTACTTC.

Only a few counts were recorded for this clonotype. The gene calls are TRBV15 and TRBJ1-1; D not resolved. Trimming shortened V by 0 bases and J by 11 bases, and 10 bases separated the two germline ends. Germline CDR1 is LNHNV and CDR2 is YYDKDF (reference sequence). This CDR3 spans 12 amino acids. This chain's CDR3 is CATSRDQGKAFF. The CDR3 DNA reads TGTGCCACCAGCAGAGATCAAGGGAAGGCTTTCTTT.

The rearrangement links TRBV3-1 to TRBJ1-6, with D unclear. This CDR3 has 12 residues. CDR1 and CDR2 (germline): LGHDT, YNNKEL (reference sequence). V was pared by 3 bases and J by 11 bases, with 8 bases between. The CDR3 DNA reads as TGTGCCAGCAGCCAGGGAGGAACACCCCTCCACTTT. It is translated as CASSQGGTPLHF.

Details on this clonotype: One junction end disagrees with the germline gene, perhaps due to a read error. DNA of the CDR3: TGTGCCAGCAGTGGCAGGGCCAGCTATGGCAACACCTTC. Amino acids: CASSGRASYGNTF. The V and J genes are TRBV25-1 and TRBJ1-2; maybe TRBD1 (5 bases). CDR3 length equals 13 residues. Germline lookup yields CDR1 MGHDK and CDR2 SYGVNS.

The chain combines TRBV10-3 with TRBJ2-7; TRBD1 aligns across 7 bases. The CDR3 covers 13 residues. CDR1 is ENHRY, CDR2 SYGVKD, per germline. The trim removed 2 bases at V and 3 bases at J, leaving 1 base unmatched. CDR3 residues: CAISETGDYEQYF. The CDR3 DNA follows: TGTGCCATCAGTGAGACAGGGGACTACGAGCAGTACTTC.

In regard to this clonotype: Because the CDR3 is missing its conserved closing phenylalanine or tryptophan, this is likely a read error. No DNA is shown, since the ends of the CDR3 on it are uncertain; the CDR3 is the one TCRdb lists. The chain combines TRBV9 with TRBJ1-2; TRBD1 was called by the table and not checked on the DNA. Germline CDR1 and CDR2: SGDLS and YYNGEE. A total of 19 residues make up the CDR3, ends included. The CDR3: CASSARWGGELFFGEGYTL.

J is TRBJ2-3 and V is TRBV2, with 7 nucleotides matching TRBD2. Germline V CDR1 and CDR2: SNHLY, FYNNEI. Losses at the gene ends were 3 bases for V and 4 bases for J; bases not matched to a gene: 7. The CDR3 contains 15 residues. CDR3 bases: TGTGCCAGCAGTGATGCAGGCGGGAGCGCAGATACGCAGTATTTT. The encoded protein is CASSDAGGSADTQYF.

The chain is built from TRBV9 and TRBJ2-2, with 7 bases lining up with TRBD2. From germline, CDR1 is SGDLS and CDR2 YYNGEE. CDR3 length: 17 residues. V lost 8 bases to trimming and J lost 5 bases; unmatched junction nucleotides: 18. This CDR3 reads CASNGGGSPLRTGELFF. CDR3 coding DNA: TGTGCCAGTAATGGCGGGGGATCCCCGCTGCGGACCGGGGAGCTGTTTTTT.

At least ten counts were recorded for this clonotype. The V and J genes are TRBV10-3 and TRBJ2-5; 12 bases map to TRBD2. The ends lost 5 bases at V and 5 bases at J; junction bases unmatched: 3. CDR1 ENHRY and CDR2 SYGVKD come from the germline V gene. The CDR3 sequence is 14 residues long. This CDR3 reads CAISPSGRGETQYF. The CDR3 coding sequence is TGTGCCATCAGTCCTAGCGGGAGGGGTGAGACCCAGTACTTC.

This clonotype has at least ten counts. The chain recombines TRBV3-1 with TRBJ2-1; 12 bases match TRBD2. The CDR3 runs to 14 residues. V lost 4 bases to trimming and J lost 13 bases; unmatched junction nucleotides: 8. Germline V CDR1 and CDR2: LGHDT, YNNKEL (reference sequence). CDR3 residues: CASSPSGGATLQFF. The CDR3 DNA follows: TGTGCCAGCAGCCCTAGCGGGGGGGCCACATTACAGTTCTTC.

CDR3 bases: TGTGCCAGCAGTCCACCGCCCGGGGTTCGCAATCAGCCCCAGCATTTT. It specifies CASSPPPGVRNQPQHF. The rearrangement joins TRBV12-3 or TRBV12-4 to TRBJ1-5; no firm D call. There are 16 residues in the CDR3. Trimming removed 5 bases from V and 2 bases from J, with 16 bases in between.

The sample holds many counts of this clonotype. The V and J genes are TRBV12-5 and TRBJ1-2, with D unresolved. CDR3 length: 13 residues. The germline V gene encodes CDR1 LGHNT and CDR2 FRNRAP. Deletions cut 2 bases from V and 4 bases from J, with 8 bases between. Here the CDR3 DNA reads TGTGCTAGTGGTTTGCCCAACGTCTATGGCTACACCTTC. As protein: CASGLPNVYGYTF.

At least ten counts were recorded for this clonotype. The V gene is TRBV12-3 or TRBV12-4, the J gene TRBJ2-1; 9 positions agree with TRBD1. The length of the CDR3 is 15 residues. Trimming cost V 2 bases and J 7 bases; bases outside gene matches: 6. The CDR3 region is CASSLRGQGRNEQFF. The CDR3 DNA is TGTGCCAGCAGTTTACGTGGACAGGGGAGGAATGAGCAGTTCTTC.

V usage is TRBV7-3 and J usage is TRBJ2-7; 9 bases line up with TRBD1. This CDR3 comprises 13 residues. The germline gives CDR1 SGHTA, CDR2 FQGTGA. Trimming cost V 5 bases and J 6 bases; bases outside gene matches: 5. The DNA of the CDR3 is TGTGCCAGCAGCGTTACAGGGGGCGGCGAGCAGTACTTC. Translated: CASSVTGGGEQYF.

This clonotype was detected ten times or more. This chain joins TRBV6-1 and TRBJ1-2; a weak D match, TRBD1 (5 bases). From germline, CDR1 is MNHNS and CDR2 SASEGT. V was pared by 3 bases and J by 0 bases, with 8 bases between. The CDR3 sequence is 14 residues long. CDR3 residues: CASSETVSNYGYTF. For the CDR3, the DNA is TGTGCCAGCAGTGAGACAGTATCTAACTATGGCTACACCTTC.

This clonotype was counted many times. DNA of the CDR3: TGTGCCAGCAGCCTAACAGCGGGACAGGACTCGGGGAGGGGCTACACCTTC. Translated: CASSLTAGQDSGRGYTF. This chain connects TRBV7-9 to TRBJ1-2; 8 nucleotides match TRBD1. CDR3 size: 17 residues. With 5 bases clipped from V and 8 bases from J, the junction kept 19 bases outside the gene matches. Per the germline V gene, CDR1 is SEHNR and CDR2 is FQNEAQ (reference sequence). Complete variable domain (other parts from reference TRBV7-9 and TRBJ1-2): DTGVSQNPRHKITKRGQNVTFRCDPISEHNRLYWYRQTLGQGPEFLTYFQNEAQLEKSRLLSDRFSAERPKGSFSTLEIQRTEQGDSAMYLCASSLTAGQDSGRGYTFGSGTRLTVV.